This T cell receptor (beta chain) was captured by sequencing in a study of T cells in Graves' hyperthyroidism and ophthalmopathy (dated by TCRdb to the late 2010s). Concerning the study at large: Peripheral blood was sampled at the time of initial diagnosis, prior to any treatment. To identify TCR V-J signatures that set the groups apart, the researchers used a discovery cohort of about a hundred patients, made up of around 42 with Graves' ophthalmopathy and 57 with stable Graves' hyperthyroidism. An independent validation cohort of under 20 hyperthyroidism patients and about 15 patients who later progressed to ophthalmopathy tested prospective prediction of ophthalmopathy. The 90 to 100 discovery patients were randomly split 7:3 into training and test sets. The study also compared thyroid tissue and blood T-cell repertoires from over 5 Graves' hyperthyroidism patients. After blood sampling, hyperthyroidism patients were treated with methimazole at a starting dose of 30 mg daily, and ophthalmopathy patients were treated with high-dose intravenous methylprednisolone. According to the paper, TCR Vbeta CDR3 sequencing was carried out on 135 peripheral blood samples, which came from fewer than 50 ophthalmopathy, 70 to 80 hyperthyroidism and approximately 17 progressor patients. What the work shows at the level of the full study, not this receptor alone: A model built on a 13 V-J signature distinguished ophthalmopathy from stable hyperthyroidism, reaching roughly 88% sensitivity and around 82% specificity in cross-validation and 80%/75% in testing. Most expanded thyroid clonotypes (frequency above 0.001) were also detected in blood, a finding suggesting that blood repertoires may reflect thyroid immune responses. Sample size was not statistically predetermined, and blinding of investigators to group allocation was not performed. In validation, the model predicted progression to ophthalmopathy with over 60% sensitivity and over 72% specificity, a median of 6.5 months before onset.

CDR1 is given as LGHNA and CDR2 as YNFKEQ, both from the germline V gene. At the junction V is shortened by 0 bases and J by 2 bases, with 11 bases in between. Reading from cysteine to phenylalanine, the CDR3 counts 15 amino acids. Only the CDR3 DNA stays, 45 bases, in frame from base 1. As regards this clonotype: Its antigen remains unidentified. Base quality data are lacking; no much larger clone is found one base away.

Stable Graves' hyperthyroidism was defined as no progression to ophthalmopathy during 18 months of follow-up. Hyperthyroidism patients were aged 18 to 65 years and newly diagnosed, with disease duration of less than 2 months. Any patient with an uncontrolled infection, another autoimmune disease, pregnancy or lactation was excluded. Diagnoses were based on clinical symptoms, serum thyroxine and TRAb, thyroid ultrasound and orbital computed tomography. Ficoll-Paque density gradient centrifugation was used to isolate PBMCs from around 9.1 ml of fresh peripheral blood. Total RNA was extracted using Trizol reagent, and RNA quality was assessed on an Agilent 2100 Bioanalyzer. The TCR beta CDR3 regions were amplified from RNA transcripts. For the first round of RT-PCR on the TCR CDR3, the HTBI primer set was used together with the Qiagen OneStep RT-PCR kit. Libraries were constructed in a second round of multiplex PCR, after which size selection and purification were performed. Paired-end sequencing of the libraries was performed with 100 bp reads on an Illumina HiSeq2000. The published analysis was carried out like this. SOAPnuke was used to process the raw data, with reads discarded if the reads contained adapters or uncalled bases, had a mean Phred below 15, or lacked an exact constant-primer or identifier match. High-quality paired reads were merged with COPE v1.2.5, and unique nucleotide sequences were defined as clonotypes. MiTCR v1.1 was used to align clonotypes to the IMGT TRBV, TRBD and TRBJ reference segments. Only V-J combinations with frequency above 0.0001, covering 99% to 99.2% of repertoires, were analysed. The TCS score was defined as the ratio of F50 (clonal expansion) to E x V (chaos), calculated using BLOSUM62-based TCRdist between CDR3 peptides within each V-J. Welch's t-statistics and random forest reduced roughly 540 V-J features to fewer than 15, which were used in a naive Bayes classifier (R e1071). Starting from the raw public reads, TCRdb applied fastp trimming at Q25, assembled clones with MiXCR and retained in-frame beta chains. Identical CDR3 proteins give one entry, which carries the most common genes and DNA. TCRdb, not the authors, supplied the V and J calls. A total of roughly 380,000 distinct CDR3 sequences appear in this sample, around 13% of them only once. 9.5% to 12% of the sample goes to the ten largest clones.

This sequence uses TRBV4-2 and TRBJ2-7, with no D gene named confidently. Sequenced sample: blood. The clonotype was recovered from a woman aged 60-70 years with Graves' hyperthyroidism. The DNA sequence reads TGTGCCAGCAGCCAAGACAGGTCCTCACCCTACGAGCAGTACTTC. Translated, this gives CASSQDRSSPYEQYF.